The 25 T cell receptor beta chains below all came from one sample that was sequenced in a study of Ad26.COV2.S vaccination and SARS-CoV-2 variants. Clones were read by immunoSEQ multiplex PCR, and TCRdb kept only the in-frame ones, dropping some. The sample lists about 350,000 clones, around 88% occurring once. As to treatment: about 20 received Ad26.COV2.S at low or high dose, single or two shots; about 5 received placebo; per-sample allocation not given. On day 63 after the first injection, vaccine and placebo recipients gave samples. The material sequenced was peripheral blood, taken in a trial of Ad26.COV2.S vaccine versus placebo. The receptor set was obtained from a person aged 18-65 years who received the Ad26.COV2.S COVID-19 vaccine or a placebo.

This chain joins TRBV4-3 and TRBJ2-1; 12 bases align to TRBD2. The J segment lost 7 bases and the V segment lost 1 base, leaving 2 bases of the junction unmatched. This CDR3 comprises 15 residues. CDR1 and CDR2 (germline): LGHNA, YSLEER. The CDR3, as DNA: TGCGCCAGCAGCCAAGGACTAGCGGGGGCAAATGAGCAGTTCTTC. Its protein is CASSQGLAGANEQFF.

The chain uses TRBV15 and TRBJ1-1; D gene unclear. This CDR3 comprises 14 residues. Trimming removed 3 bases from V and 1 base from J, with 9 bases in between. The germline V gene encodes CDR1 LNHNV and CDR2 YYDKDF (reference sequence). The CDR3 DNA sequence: TGTGCCACCAGCAGGACCGCAGCGAACACTGAAGCTTTCTTT. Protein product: CATSRTAANTEAFF.

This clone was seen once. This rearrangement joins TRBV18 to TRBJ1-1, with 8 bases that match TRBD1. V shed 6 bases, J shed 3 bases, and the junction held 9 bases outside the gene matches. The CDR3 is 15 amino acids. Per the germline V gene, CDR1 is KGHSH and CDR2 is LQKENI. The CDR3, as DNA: TGTGCCAGCTCGAACCAGGGACAGGCTTACACTGAAGCTTTCTTT. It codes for CASSNQGQAYTEAFF.

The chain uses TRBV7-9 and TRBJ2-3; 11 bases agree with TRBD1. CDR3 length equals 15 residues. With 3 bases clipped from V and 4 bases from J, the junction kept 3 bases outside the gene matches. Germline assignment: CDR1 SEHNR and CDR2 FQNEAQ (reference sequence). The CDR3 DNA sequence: TGTGCCAGCAGCTTGGACAGGGGGCCGTCAGATACGCAGTATTTT. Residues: CASSLDRGPSDTQYF.

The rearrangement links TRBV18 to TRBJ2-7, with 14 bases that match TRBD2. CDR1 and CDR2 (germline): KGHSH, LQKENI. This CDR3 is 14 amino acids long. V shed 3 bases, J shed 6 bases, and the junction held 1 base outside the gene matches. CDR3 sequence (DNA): TGTGCCAGCTCACCGACTAGCGGGAGGGCCGAGCAGTACTTC. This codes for CASSPTSGRAEQYF.

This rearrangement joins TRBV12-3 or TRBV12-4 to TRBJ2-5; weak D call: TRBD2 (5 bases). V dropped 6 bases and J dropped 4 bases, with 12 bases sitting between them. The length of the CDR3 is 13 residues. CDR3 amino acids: CASRNGNRETQYF. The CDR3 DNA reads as TGTGCCAGCAGGAACGGGAACCGAGAGACCCAGTACTTC.

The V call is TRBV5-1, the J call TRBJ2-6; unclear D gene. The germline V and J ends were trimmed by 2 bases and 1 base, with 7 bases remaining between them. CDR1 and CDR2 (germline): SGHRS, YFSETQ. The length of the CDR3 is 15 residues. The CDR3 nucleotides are TGCGCCAGCAGCTTCAGTCCATCTGGGGCCAACGTCCTGACTTTC. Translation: CASSFSPSGANVLTF. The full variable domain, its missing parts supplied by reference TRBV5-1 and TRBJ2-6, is KAGVTQTPRYLIKTRGQQVTLSCSPISGHRSVSWYQQTPGQGLQFLFEYFSETQRNKGNFPGRFSGRQFSNSRSEMNVSTLELGDSALYLCASSFSPSGANVLTFGAGSRLTVL.

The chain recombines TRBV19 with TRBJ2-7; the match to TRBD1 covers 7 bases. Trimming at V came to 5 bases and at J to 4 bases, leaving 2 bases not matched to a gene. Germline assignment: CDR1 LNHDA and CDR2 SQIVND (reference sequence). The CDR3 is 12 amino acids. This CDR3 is CASSAQGYEQYF. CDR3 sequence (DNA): TGTGCCAGTAGTGCACAGGGGTACGAGCAGTACTTC.

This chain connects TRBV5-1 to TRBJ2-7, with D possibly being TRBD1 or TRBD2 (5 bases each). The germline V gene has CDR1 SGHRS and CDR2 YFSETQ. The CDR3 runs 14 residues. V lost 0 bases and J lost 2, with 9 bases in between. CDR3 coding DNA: TGCGCCAGCAGCTTGGTAGGGGACGCCTACGAGCAGTACTTC. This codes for CASSLVGDAYEQYF.

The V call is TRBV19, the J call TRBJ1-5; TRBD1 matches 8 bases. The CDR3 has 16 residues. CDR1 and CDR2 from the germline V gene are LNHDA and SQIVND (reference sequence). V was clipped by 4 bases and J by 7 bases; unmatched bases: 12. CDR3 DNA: TGTGCCAGTAGTACAAACCTCGGACAGGGTGGACAGCCCCAGCATTTT. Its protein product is CASSTNLGQGGQPQHF.

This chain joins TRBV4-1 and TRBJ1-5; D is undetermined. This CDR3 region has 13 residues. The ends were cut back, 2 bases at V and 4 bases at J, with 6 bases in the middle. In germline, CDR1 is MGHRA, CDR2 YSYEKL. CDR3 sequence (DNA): TGCGCCAGCAGCCAATCCCGAAATCAGCCCCAGCATTTT. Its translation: CASSQSRNQPQHF.

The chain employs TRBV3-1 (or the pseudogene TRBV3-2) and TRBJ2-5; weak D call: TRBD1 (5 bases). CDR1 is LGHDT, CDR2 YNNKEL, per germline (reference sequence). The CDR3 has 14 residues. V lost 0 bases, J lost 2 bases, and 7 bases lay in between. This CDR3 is CASSQDREQETQYF. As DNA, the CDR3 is TGTGCCAGCAGCCAAGACAGGGAACAAGAGACCCAGTACTTC.

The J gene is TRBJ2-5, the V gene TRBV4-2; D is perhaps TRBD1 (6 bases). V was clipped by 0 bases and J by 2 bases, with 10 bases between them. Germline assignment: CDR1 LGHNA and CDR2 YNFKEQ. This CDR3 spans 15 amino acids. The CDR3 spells CASSQEATGQETQYF. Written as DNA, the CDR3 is TGTGCCAGCAGCCAAGAGGCTACAGGGCAAGAGACCCAGTACTTC.

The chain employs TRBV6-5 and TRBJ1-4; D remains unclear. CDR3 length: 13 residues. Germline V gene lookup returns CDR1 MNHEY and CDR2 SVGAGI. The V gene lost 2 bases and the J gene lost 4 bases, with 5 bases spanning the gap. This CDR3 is CASSYVLNEKLFF. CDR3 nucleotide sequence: TGTGCCAGCAGTTACGTTCTTAATGAAAAACTGTTTTTT.

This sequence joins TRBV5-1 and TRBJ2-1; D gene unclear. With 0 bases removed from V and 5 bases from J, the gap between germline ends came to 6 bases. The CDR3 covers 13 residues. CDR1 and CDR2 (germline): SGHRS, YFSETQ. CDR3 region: CASSLGANNEQFF. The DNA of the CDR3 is TGCGCCAGCAGCTTGGGAGCTAACAATGAGCAGTTCTTC.

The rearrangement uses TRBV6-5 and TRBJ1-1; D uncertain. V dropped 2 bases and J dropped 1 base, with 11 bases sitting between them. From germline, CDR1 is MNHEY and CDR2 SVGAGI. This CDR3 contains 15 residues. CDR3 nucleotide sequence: TGTGCCAGCAGTTACAGTGGCGGCGAGAACACTGAAGCTTTCTTT. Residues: CASSYSGGENTEAFF.

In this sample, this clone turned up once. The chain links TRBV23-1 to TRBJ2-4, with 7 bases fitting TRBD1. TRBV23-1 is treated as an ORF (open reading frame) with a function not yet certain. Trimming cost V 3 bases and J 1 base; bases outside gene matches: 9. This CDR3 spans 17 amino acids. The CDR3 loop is CASSQPGQTVAKNIQYF. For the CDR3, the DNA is TGCGCCAGCAGTCAGCCGGGACAGACGGTGGCCAAAAACATTCAGTACTTC.

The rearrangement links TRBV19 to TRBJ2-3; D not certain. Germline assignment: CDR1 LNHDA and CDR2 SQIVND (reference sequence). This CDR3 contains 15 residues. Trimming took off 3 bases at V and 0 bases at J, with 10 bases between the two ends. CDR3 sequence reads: CASSIRAPSTDTQYF. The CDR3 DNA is TGTGCCAGTAGTATTAGAGCTCCTAGCACAGATACGCAGTATTTT. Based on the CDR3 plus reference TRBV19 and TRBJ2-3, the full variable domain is DGGITQSPKYLFRKEGQNVTLSCEQNLNHDAMYWYRQDPGQGLRLIYYSQIVNDFQKGDIAEGYSVSREKKESFPLTVTSAQKNPTAFYLCASSIRAPSTDTQYFGPGTRLTVL.

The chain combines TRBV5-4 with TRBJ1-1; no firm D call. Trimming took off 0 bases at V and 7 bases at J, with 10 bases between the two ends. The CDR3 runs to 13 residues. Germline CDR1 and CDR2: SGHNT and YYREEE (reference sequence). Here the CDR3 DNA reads TGTGCCAGCAGCTTGGGGGCGGATCGTGAAGCTTTCTTT. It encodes CASSLGADREAFF.

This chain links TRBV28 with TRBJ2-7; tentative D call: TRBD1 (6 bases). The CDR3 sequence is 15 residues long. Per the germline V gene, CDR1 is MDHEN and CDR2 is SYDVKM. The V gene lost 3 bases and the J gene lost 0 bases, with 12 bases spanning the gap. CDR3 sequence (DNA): TGTGCCAGCAGTTTGCCAGGGGAGAGCTCCTACGAGCAGTACTTC. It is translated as CASSLPGESSYEQYF.

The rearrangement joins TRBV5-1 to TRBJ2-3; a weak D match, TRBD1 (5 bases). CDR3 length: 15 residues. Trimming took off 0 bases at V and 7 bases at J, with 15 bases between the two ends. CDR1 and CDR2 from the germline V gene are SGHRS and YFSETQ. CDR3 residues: CASSLDQAGHNTQYF. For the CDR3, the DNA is TGCGCCAGCAGCTTGGATCAGGCAGGACACAATACGCAGTATTTT. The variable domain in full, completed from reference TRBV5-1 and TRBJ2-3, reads KAGVTQTPRYLIKTRGQQVTLSCSPISGHRSVSWYQQTPGQGLQFLFEYFSETQRNKGNFPGRFSGRQFSNSRSEMNVSTLELGDSALYLCASSLDQAGHNTQYFGPGTRLTVL.

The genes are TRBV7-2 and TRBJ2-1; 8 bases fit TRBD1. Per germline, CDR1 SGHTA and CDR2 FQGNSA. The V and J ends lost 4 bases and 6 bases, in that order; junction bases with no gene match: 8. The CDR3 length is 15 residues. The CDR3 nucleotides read TGTGCCAGCAGCTGGACAGGGAGTCCCTTCAATGAGCAGTTCTTC. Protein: CASSWTGSPFNEQFF.

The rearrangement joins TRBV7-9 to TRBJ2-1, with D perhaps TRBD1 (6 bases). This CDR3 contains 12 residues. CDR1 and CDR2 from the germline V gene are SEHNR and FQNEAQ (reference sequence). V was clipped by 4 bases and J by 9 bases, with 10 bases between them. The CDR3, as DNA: TGTGCCAGCAGCTACCAGGGGTTTGAGCAGTTCTTC. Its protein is CASSYQGFEQFF.

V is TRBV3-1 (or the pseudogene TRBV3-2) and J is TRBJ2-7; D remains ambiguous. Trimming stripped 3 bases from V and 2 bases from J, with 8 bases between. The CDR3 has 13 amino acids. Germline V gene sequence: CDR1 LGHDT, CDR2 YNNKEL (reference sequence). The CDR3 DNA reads TGTGCCAGCAGCCACCTGGATACCTACGAGCAGTACTTC. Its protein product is CASSHLDTYEQYF.

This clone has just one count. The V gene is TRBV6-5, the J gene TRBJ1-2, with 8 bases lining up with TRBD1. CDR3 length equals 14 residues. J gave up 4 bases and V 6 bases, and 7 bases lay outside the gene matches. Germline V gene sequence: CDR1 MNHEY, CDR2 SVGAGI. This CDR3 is CASSGTGLAYGYTF. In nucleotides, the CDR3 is TGTGCCAGCAGCGGGACAGGCCTTGCCTATGGCTACACCTTC.